What follows describes a single T cell receptor (beta chain). These data are taken from a study of blood T cell repertoires in COVID-19. For the study at large: T cells, B-cell-depleted T cells, or PBMCs supplied cDNA or gDNA.

Sequencing was performed with immunoSEQ multiplex PCR; in TCRdb, only in-frame clones are kept and a portion is missing. The profile shows around 300,000 clones, around 86% of them singletons. Germline CDR1 reads SGHTA; CDR2 reads FQGTGA. This CDR3 is built from 14 residues. Trimming left V 0 bases short and J 5 bases short, with 10 bases between. The chain combines TRBV7-3 with TRBJ1-2; D is undetermined. The receptor was derived from a man aged 50 to 60 with active or convalescent COVID-19. The sequencing sample was made of peripheral blood. CDR3 DNA: TGTGCCAGCAGCTTAACAGCGGGCCATTATGGCTACACCTTC. Translating gives CASSLTAGHYGYTF.